One T cell receptor (beta chain) is described in this entry. This entry comes from a study of blood T cell repertoires in COVID-19. The CDR3 length is 19 residues. The germline CDR1 and CDR2 sequences are SGHRS and YFSETQ. Trimming removed 4 bases at V and 0 bases at J, with 23 bases between. Data came from immunoSEQ multiplex PCR; TCRdb stores just in-frame clones and leaves some out. The sample has more than 400,000 clones, 87% seen once. This receptor was taken from a woman aged 18-30 years who had recovered from COVID-19. Specimen: PBMCs or T cells enriched from blood (not recorded which). The chain combines TRBV5-1 with TRBJ2-1; tentatively, D is TRBD2 (5 bases). The CDR3 spells CASSPGGLGLQSSYNEQFF. The CDR3 DNA reads as TGCGCCAGCAGCCCGGGCGGGCTAGGACTCCAGAGCTCCTACAATGAGCAGTTCTTC.